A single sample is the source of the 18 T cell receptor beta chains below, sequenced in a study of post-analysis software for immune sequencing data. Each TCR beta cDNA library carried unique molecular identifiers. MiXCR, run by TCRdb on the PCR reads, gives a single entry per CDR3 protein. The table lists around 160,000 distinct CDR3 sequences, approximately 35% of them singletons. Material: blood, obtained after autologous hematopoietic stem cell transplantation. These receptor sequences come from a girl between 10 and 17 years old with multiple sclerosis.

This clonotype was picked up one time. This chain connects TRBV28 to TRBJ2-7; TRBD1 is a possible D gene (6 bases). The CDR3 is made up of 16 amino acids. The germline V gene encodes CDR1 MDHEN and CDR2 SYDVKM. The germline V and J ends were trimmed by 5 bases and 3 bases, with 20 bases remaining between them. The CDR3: CASSGRYRTEIYEQYF. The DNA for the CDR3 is TGTGCCAGCAGTGGGCGGTATCGGACAGAGATCTACGAGCAGTACTTC.

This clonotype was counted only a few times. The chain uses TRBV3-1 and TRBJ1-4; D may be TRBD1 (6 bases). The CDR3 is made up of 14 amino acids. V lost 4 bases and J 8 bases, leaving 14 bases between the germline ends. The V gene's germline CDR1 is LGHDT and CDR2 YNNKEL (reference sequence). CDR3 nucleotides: TGTGCCAGCAGCCCCGACGGGGGCAGAGAAAAACTGTTTTTT. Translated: CASSPDGGREKLFF.

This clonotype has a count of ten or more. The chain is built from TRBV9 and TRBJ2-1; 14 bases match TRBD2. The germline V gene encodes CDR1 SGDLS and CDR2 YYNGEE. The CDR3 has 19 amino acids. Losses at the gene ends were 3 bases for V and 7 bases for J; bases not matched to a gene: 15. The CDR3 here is CASSASSGTSGSRGNEQFF. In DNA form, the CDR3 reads TGTGCCAGCAGCGCCTCGTCTGGGACTAGCGGGAGCCGCGGGAATGAGCAGTTCTTC. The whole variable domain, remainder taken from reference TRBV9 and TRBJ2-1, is DSGVTQTPKHLITATGQRVTLRCSPRSGDLSVYWYQQSLDQGLQFLIQYYNGEERAKGNILERFSAQQFPDLHSELNLSSLELGDSALYFCASSASSGTSGSRGNEQFFGPGTRLTVL.

The CDR3 protein is CSATQNIQYF. CDR3 in DNA: TGCAGTGCTACCCAAAACATTCAGTACTTC. The chain uses TRBV20-1 and TRBJ2-4; D ambiguous. The length of the CDR3 is 10 residues. Germline V gene data show CDR1 as DFQATT and CDR2 as SNEGSKA (reference sequence). Trimming cost V 4 bases and J 5 bases, with 3 bases left between them.

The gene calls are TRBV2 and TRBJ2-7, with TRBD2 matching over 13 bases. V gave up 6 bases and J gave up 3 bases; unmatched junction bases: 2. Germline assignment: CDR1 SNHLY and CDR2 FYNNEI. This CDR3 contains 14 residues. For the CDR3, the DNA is TGTGCCAGCAGGAGGACTAGCGGGAGCTACGAGCAGTACTTC. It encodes CASRRTSGSYEQYF.

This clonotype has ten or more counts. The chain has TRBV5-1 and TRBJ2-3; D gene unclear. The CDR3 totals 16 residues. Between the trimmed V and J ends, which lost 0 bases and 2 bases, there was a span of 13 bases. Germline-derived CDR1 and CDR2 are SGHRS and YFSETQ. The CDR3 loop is CASSLDGLATTDTQYF. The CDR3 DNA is TGCGCCAGCAGCTTGGATGGTTTAGCTACCACAGATACGCAGTATTTT.

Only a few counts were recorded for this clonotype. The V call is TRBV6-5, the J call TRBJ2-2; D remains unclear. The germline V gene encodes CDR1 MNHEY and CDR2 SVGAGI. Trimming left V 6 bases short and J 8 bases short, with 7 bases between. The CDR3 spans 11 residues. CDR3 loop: CASRGVGELFF. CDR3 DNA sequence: TGTGCCAGCAGGGGTGTTGGGGAGCTGTTTTTT.

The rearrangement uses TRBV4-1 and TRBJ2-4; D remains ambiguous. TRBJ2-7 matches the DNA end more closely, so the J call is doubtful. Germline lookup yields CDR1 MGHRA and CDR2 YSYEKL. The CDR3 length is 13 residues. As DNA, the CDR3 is TGCGCCAGCAGCCAAGAGCCAAGCTACGAGCAGTACTTC. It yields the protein CASSQEPSYEQYF.

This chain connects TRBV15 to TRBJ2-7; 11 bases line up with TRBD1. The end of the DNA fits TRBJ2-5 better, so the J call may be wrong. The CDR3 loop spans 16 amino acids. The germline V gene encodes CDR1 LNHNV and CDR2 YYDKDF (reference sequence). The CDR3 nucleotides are TGTGCCACCAGCAGAGAAAAAGGGACAGGGGGAGAGACCCAGTACTTC. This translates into CATSREKGTGGETQYF.

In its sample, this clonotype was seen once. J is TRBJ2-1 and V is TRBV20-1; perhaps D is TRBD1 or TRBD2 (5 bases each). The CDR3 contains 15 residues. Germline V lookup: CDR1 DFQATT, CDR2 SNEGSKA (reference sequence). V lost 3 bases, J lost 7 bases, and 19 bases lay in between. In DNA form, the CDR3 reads TGCAGTGCTAGTCGGGATCCAGGGCCAGGGAATGAGCAGTTCTTC. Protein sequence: CSASRDPGPGNEQFF.

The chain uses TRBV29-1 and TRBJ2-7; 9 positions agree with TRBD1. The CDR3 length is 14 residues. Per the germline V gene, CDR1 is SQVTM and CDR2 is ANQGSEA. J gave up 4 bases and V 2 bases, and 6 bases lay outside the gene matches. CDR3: CSVESGQGGYEQYF. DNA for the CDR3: TGCAGCGTTGAATCGGGACAGGGCGGGTACGAGCAGTACTTC.

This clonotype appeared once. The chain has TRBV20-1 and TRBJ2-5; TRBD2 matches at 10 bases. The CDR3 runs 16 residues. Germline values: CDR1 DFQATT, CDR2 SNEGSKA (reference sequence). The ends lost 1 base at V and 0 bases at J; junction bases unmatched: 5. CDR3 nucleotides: TGCAGTGCTAGAGTGCTAGCGGGGGCCTACCAAGAGACCCAGTACTTC. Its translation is CSARVLAGAYQETQYF.

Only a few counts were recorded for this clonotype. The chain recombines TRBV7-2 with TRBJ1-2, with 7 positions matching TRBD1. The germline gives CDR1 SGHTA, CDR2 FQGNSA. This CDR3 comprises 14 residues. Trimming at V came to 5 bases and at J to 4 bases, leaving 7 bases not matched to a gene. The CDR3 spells CASSLQDRTYGYTF. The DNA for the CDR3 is TGTGCCAGCAGCCTGCAGGACAGGACCTATGGCTACACCTTC.

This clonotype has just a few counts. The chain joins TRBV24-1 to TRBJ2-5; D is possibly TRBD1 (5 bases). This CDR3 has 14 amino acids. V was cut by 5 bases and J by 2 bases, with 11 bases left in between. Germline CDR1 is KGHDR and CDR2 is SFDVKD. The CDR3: CATSVSQVQETQYF. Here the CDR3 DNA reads TGTGCCACCAGTGTGTCACAGGTGCAAGAGACCCAGTACTTC.

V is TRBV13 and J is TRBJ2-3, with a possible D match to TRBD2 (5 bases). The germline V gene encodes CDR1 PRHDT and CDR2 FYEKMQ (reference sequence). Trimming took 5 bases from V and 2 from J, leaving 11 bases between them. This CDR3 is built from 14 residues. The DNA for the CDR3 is TGTGCCAGCAGCCGTGGACTCCCCACAGATACGCAGTATTTT. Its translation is CASSRGLPTDTQYF.

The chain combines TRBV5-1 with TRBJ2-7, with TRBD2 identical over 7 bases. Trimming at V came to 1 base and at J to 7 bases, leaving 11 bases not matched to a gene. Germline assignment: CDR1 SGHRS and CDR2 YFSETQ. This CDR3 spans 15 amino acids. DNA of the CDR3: TGCGCCAGCAGCTTGAGTCCGGGAGGCCTTTTGGAGCAGTACTTC. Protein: CASSLSPGGLLEQYF.

The CDR3, as DNA: TGCAGTGCACCCAGGACTAGCGGTAATGAGCAGTTCTTC. Protein sequence: CSAPRTSGNEQFF. This chain joins TRBV20-1 and TRBJ2-1; 10 bases line up with TRBD2. From germline, CDR1 is DFQATT and CDR2 SNEGSKA (reference sequence). The ends lost 6 bases at V and 7 bases at J; junction bases unmatched: 6. The CDR3 sequence is 13 residues long.

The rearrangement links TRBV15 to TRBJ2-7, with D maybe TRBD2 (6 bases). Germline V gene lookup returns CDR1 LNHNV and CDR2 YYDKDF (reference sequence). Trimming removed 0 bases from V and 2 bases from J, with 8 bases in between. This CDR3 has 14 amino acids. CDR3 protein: CATSREGLTYEQYF. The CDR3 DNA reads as TGTGCCACCAGCAGAGAAGGACTAACCTACGAGCAGTACTTC. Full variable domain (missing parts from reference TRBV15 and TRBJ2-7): DAMVIQNPRYQVTQFGKPVTLSCSQTLNHNVMYWYQQKSSQAPKLLFHYYDKDFNNEADTPDNFQSRRPNTSFCFLDIRSPGLGDTAMYLCATSREGLTYEQYFGPGTRLTVT.